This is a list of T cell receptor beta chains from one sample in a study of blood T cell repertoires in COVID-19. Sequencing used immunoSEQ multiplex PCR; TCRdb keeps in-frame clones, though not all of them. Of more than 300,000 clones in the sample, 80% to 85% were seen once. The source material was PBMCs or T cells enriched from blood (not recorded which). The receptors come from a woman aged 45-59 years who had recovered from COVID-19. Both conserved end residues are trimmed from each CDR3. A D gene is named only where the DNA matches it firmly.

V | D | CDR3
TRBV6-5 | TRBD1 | ASRSGQGVYEQY
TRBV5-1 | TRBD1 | ASSLQGKETQY
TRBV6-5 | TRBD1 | ASSYDNRDRGLRY
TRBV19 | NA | ASSILGAGRAF
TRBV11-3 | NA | ASSLDASTPNNEQF
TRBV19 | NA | ASSQAAYTEAF
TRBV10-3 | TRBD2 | AISEGRGAYNEQF
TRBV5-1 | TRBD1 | ASSLARGHDGYT
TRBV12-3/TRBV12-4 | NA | ATTRGGLYEQY
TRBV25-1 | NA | ASSVQYNTEAF
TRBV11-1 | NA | ASSPEERHNSPLH
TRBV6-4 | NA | ASSDEVSGQF
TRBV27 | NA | ASSFRQMDTEAF
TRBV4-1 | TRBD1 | ASSQTGYSNQPQH
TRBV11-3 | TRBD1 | ASSLGPDRGGTEAF
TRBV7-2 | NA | ASSPRGGVDTGELF
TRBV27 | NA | ASSSSGPRTDTQY
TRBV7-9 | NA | ASSLLLGRAAQGAF
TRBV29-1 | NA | SAQDQGFGQF
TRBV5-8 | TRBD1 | ASSQTTGGNQPQH
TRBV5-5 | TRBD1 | ASSTGGGYSPLH
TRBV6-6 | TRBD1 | ASSYSGQDHTIY
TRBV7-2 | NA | ASSPQQFRGGYT
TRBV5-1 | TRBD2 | ASSLPAGSTGELF
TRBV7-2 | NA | ASSKSAYEQY
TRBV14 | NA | ASSPRQVGGSPLH
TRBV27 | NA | ASSLRGGYNEQF
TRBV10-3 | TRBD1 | AIRRAGQGRTEAF
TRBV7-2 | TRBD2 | ASTELGGLAGGVSNEQF
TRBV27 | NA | ASSKVTTITDTQY
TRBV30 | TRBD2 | AWKNGGTYEQY
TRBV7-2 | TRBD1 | ASSLGQGEKLF
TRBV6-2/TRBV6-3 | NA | ASSPYYEQY
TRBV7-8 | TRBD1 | ASSLYIPPLTGGSGNTIY
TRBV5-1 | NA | ASSLDARYSGNTIY
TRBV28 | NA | ASSFIRDINYGYT
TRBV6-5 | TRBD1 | ASSYSGQGDNGYT
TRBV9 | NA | ASSLGPDTNTEAF
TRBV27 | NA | ASSPGAPDNRYEQY
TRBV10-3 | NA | ATQGINNSPLH
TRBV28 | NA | ASSIQGPQETQY
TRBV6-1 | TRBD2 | ASSEVTWTSGRFEQY
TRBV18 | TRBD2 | ASSPGLGPVNEQF
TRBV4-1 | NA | ASSRDRNQPQH
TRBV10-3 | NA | AITTDLNTEAF
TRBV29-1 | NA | SVPVTSRQTQY
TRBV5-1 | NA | ASSSYSYEQY
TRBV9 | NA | ASSVEGDSGNTIY
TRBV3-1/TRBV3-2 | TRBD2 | ASSQAGGFTDTQY
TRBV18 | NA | ASSPRTVNTGELF
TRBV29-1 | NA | SVTGQLNTEAF